This TCR beta chain came from a study of identical twins. General study findings and limits: The more abundant beta clonotypes in cord blood had fewer insertions, and memory repertoires did not show this. These conclusions were based on statistical analysis (cross-sectional, not following the same donors).

Concerning this clonotype: As yet, its antigen is unknown.

With 0 bases removed from V and 9 bases from J, the gap between germline ends came to 15 bases. Germline CDR1 LGHDT, CDR2 YNNKEL (reference sequence). The length of the CDR3 is 15 residues. TCRdb fed the 5' RACE reads into MiXCR, producing one record per CDR3 protein. The sample has 400,000 to 550,000 distinct CDR3 sequences; more than 20% are singletons. These data also formed part of another study, on T cells expressing NK-cell markers. That source reports: All TCR beta repertoires analysed originated from sorted CD3+CD56+NKG2C+, CD3+CD56+NKG2C- and CD3+CD56-NKG2C+ T cells. One observes that, in a few donors, these clonotypes were also the leading ones within the CD3+CD56-NKG2C+ fraction.

The TCR originated in a young woman in good health. The rearrangement joins TRBV3-1 to TRBJ2-1, with D perhaps matching TRBD1 or TRBD2 (5 bases each). The specimen was CD4+ T cells sorted from blood. The CDR3 coding sequence is TGTGCCAGCAGCCAAGATCCATCCCGGGACCGTGAGCAGTTCTTC. Translating it yields CASSQDPSRDREQFF.